These T cell receptor beta chains were read from a single sample in a study of control samples from healthy donors and cancer patients. Data came from immunoSEQ multiplex PCR; TCRdb stores just in-frame clones and leaves some out. The sample lists around 94,000 clones, 90% occurring once. The sequenced sample was blood. Every receptor here comes from a young woman in good health. Each CDR3 is given with its conserved first and last residue. A D gene is named only where the DNA matches it firmly. Some rows mark clone size as missing; the rest say once, few, many or name a class of expanded clone.

clone_size,j_call,v_call,d_call,cdr3_nt,cdr3_aa
-,TRBJ2-1,TRBV5-1,TRBD1,TGCGCCAGCAGATTAGGACAGGGTCCCAATGAGCAGTTCTTC,CASRLGQGPNEQFF
-,TRBJ1-6,TRBV27,-,TGTGCCAGCAGCCCTATGGGGGCTAGTAAGGGTTCACCCCTCCACTTT,CASSPMGASKGSPLHF
-,TRBJ1-4,TRBV5-1,-,TGCGCCAGCAGCCCCCGCGACCCAACCTCGGCGGCTAATGAAAAACTGTTTTTT,CASSPRDPTSAANEKLFF
-,TRBJ1-4,TRBV4-1,-,TGCGCCAGCAGCCAAGATGGATACAGGGAAAATGAAAAACTGTTTTTT,CASSQDGYRENEKLFF
-,TRBJ2-7,TRBV5-1,-,TGCGCCAGTCTTAAACCCCACGGAGCCTCCTACGAGCAGTACTTC,CASLKPHGASYEQYF
-,TRBJ2-3,TRBV5-1,-,TGCGCCAGCAGCGCGGGTACAGATACGCAGTATTTT,CASSAGTDTQYF
-,TRBJ2-6,TRBV10-3,-,TGCGCCTATAGGGCGGGGACTTCTGGGGCCAACGTCCTGACTTTC,CAYRAGTSGANVLTF
-,TRBJ2-3,TRBV2,TRBD2,TGTGCCAGCAGTGGCCGACTAGCGGGTGCCACAGATACGCAGTATTTT,CASSGRLAGATDTQYF
once,TRBJ2-1,TRBV19,-,TGTGCCAGTAGTATGGCTGACTCGGCCTACAATGAGCAGTTCTTC,CASSMADSAYNEQFF
-,TRBJ1-4,TRBV14,-,TGTGCCAGCAGCGGACGCCTCAGGGGTAGTGTACGTGAAAAACTGTTTTTT,CASSGRLRGSVREKLFF
-,TRBJ2-5,TRBV10-3,-,TGTGCCATCAGTGAGTCGTCGGCCCAAGAGACCCAGTACTTC,CAISESSAQETQYF
-,TRBJ1-1,TRBV29-1,-,TGCAGCGTGAGGGGACAACCGAACACTGAAGCTTTCTTT,CSVRGQPNTEAFF
-,TRBJ1-5,TRBV15,-,TGTGCCACCAGCATAGAACTCCGAAACCCCTACCACAATCAGCCCCAGCATTTT,CATSIELRNPYHNQPQHF
-,TRBJ1-1,TRBV11-2,-,TGTGCCAGCAGCCTTGACTTTACCATGAACACTGAAGCTTTCTTT,CASSLDFTMNTEAFF
once,TRBJ2-3,TRBV7-3,TRBD2,TGTGCCAGCAGCTTAGTGGGGACTAGCCACATCACAGATACGCAGTATTTT,CASSLVGTSHITDTQYF
-,TRBJ1-3,TRBV6-5,TRBD1,TGTGCCAGCAGTTACCAGGGACAGGTCTCTGGAAACACCATATATTTT,CASSYQGQVSGNTIYF
-,TRBJ1-2,TRBV2,TRBD1,TGTGCCAGCGTTGACAGGGGGCTCATCTATGGCTACACCTTC,CASVDRGLIYGYTF
-,TRBJ2-3,TRBV4-2,TRBD1,TGTGCCAGCAGCCAAGATAAAGGACAGGGGGCAGATACGCAGTATTTT,CASSQDKGQGADTQYF
-,TRBJ2-2,TRBV3-1/TRBV3-2,TRBD2,TGTGCCAGCAGCCACCTTAGCGGGACCAACACCGGGGAGCTGTTTTTT,CASSHLSGTNTGELFF
few,TRBJ1-2,TRBV6-1,-,TGTGCCAGCAGTGTGGAGAACGAACCGTCAGGCTATGGCTACACCTTC,CASSVENEPSGYGYTF
once,TRBJ1-1,TRBV3-1/TRBV3-2,-,TGTGCCAGCAGCCAAGATCTGCCCGGGCGCGGGGCTGCTTTCTTT,CASSQDLPGRGAAFF
-,TRBJ1-1,TRBV7-9,-,TGTGCCAGCAGCTTAGCGACGGGACTTGAAGCTTTCTTT,CASSLATGLEAFF
once,TRBJ2-3,TRBV6-4,TRBD2,TGTGCCAGCAGTGAGGAAGCGGGGGGGCCAGATACGCAGTATTTT,CASSEEAGGPDTQYF
once,TRBJ1-5,TRBV2,-,TGTGCCAGCACCCCTGGGCGGTTTAGCAATCAGCCCCAGCATTTT,CASTPGRFSNQPQHF
-,TRBJ1-1,TRBV27,-,TGTGCCAGCATTCCTCAGGGACGGGGCGAGGGAGCTTTCTTT,CASIPQGRGEGAFF
once,TRBJ1-6,TRBV27,-,TGTGCCAGCAGTTATGCAAGGGACTCCTATAATTCACCCCTCCACTTT,CASSYARDSYNSPLHF
-,TRBJ2-1,TRBV2,TRBD2,TGTGCCAGCAGTGATTTCGCGCTAGCGGGTGAGCAGTTCTTC,CASSDFALAGEQFF
-,TRBJ2-3,TRBV7-9,-,TGTGCCAGCAGATTACTAGTGAGCACAGATACGCAGTATTTT,CASRLLVSTDTQYF
once,TRBJ2-1,TRBV29-1,-,TGCAGCCTATACGCCTCCTACAATGAGCAGTTCTTC,CSLYASYNEQFF
-,TRBJ1-2,TRBV6-1,TRBD1,TGTGCCAGCAGTGAAGCCGGGACAGGGGAAGAAGGAGGCTACACCTTC,CASSEAGTGEEGGYTF
-,TRBJ2-5,TRBV5-1,TRBD1,TGCGCCAGCAGCGGAACTGACAGGGTCCTTGAGACCCAGTACTTC,CASSGTDRVLETQYF
-,TRBJ1-1,TRBV7-8,-,TGTGCCAGCAGCCTGGGATGGAACACTGAAGCTTTCTTT,CASSLGWNTEAFF
-,TRBJ1-1,TRBV5-5,TRBD1,TGTGCCAGCAGCTACACCCGACAGGGGACTTTCTTT,CASSYTRQGTFF
once,TRBJ2-1,TRBV24-1,-,TGTGCCACCAGTGATTTTAAGGGGAGCTCCTACAATGAGCAGTTCTTC,CATSDFKGSSYNEQFF
-,TRBJ2-3,TRBV5-4,TRBD2,TGTGCCAGCAGATCTCCCCCACGACTAGCGGGGAACCACGAAGATACGCAGTATTTT,CASRSPPRLAGNHEDTQYF
-,TRBJ2-2,TRBV21-1,-,TGTGCCAGCAGCAAAACACAAGCGACCCCCGGGGAGCTGTTTTTT,CASSKTQATPGELFF
-,TRBJ1-1,TRBV2,-,TGTGCCAGCAGCAACATCGAAGCTTTCTTT,CASSNIEAFF
-,TRBJ1-5,TRBV28,-,TGTGCCAGCAGTTCGCAGGGCAGGAGCAATCAGCCCCAGCATTTT,CASSSQGRSNQPQHF
-,TRBJ2-3,TRBV24-1,-,TGTGCCACCAGTGATTTGAAGGGTGGCACAGATACGCAGTATTTT,CATSDLKGGTDTQYF
-,TRBJ1-2,TRBV5-1,TRBD1,TGCGCCAGCAGCTCCGACAGGGGGTTAAGGGGCTACACCTTC,CASSSDRGLRGYTF
-,TRBJ1-1,TRBV14,-,TGTGCCAGCAGCCAAGTCCAGGGCCTGAACACTGAAGCTTTCTTT,CASSQVQGLNTEAFF
once,TRBJ1-4,TRBV5-8,-,TGTGCCAGCAGCTTGGTGCAGGGCTCCCTACCAACTAATGAAAAACTGTTTTTT,CASSLVQGSLPTNEKLFF
few,TRBJ1-2,TRBV5-5,-,TGTGCCAGCAGCTTTTTGTTAGTTGTCGGGCACGGCTACACCTTC,CASSFLLVVGHGYTF
-,TRBJ1-1,TRBV7-2,-,TGTGCCAGCAGCGTCGGACGGATGAACACTGAAGCTTTCTTT,CASSVGRMNTEAFF
-,TRBJ2-3,TRBV2,TRBD2,TGTGCCAGCAGTGAAGCGTTAGCGGGGACAGATACGCAGTATTTT,CASSEALAGTDTQYF
-,TRBJ1-1,TRBV12-3/TRBV12-4,TRBD1,TGTGCCAGCAGTCCGTCGGACAGGCCCATCGCTTTCTTT,CASSPSDRPIAFF
once,TRBJ2-2,TRBV19,TRBD1,TGTGCCAGTAGTATTAGGACAGGACAAAACACCGGGGAGCTGTTTTTT,CASSIRTGQNTGELFF
-,TRBJ1-2,TRBV6-7,-,TGTGCCAGCAGTCAGGCCTCGGGGCCCAAAGGGAGAGGTTACACCTTC,CASSQASGPKGRGYTF
-,TRBJ1-2,TRBV2,-,TGTGCCAGCAGAGAGGGAGAAGGGTTCTATGGCTACACCTTC,CASREGEGFYGYTF
-,TRBJ1-1,TRBV7-9,-,TGTGCCAGCAGCGAGACAGACCTGAACACTGAAGCTTTCTTT,CASSETDLNTEAFF
-,TRBJ1-1,TRBV5-1,TRBD1,TGCGCCAGCAGCTTGAGAGGGGGCGCGGGAAACACTGAAGCTTTCTTT,CASSLRGGAGNTEAFF